One and the same sample provided the 23 T cell receptor beta chains below, sequenced in a study of blood T cell repertoires in COVID-19. Libraries were prepared by immunoSEQ multiplex PCR; TCRdb keeps only in-frame clonotypes and omits some of them. The table includes under 150,000 clones, more than 65% detected once. Sequencing used peripheral blood. The receptors stem from a human donor in a cohort sampled during active COVID-19.

The count of this clone is one. The chain links TRBV10-3 to TRBJ2-1, with TRBD2 matching over 9 bases. The germline V gene encodes CDR1 ENHRY and CDR2 SYGVKD. The V segment lost 7 bases and the J segment 7 bases; nucleotides outside the gene matches: 5. This CDR3 comprises 13 residues. In DNA form, the CDR3 reads TGTGCCATCAAGAGTGCGGGAGGGAATGAGCAGTTCTTC. Protein product: CAIKSAGGNEQFF.

CDR3: CASSRTGFEQYF. The CDR3, as DNA: TGTGCCAGCTCGCGAACAGGGTTCGAGCAGTACTTC. The chain recombines TRBV18 with TRBJ2-7; tentatively, D is TRBD1 (6 bases). The V end lost 6 bases, the J end lost 6 bases, and 12 bases lay between the germline ends. The germline V gene has CDR1 KGHSH and CDR2 LQKENI. This CDR3 is built from 12 residues.

J is TRBJ2-1 and V is TRBV19, with 7 bases lining up with TRBD1. After removal of 2 bases from V and 3 bases from J, the junction contained 7 bases not matched to a gene. The CDR3 consists of 16 residues. Germline V gene sequence: CDR1 LNHDA, CDR2 SQIVND (reference sequence). The CDR3 sequence is CASSIQDRAYYNEQFF. The CDR3 nucleotides are TGTGCCAGTAGTATACAAGACAGGGCATACTACAATGAGCAGTTCTTC.

This clone came up once. The rearrangement joins TRBV2 to TRBJ2-7, with D maybe TRBD1 (6 bases). The CDR3 has 13 residues. Trimming took 3 bases from V and 5 from J, leaving 11 bases between them. Germline V gene data show CDR1 as SNHLY and CDR2 as FYNNEI. The CDR3 DNA follows: TGTGCCAGCAGTGACCAGGGGCGCGACGAGCAGTACTTC. Its translation is CASSDQGRDEQYF.

This clone was found a few times. The rearrangement uses TRBV9 and TRBJ1-1; TRBD1 might be the D (6 bases). With 6 bases removed from V and 0 bases from J, the gap between germline ends came to 12 bases. This CDR3 region has 14 residues. CDR1 and CDR2 (germline): SGDLS, YYNGEE. In DNA form, the CDR3 reads TGTGCCAGCACCAAAGGGGGAATGAACACTGAAGCTTTCTTT. It yields the protein CASTKGGMNTEAFF. The full variable domain, completed using reference TRBV9 and TRBJ1-1, is DSGVTQTPKHLITATGQRVTLRCSPRSGDLSVYWYQQSLDQGLQFLIQYYNGEERAKGNILERFSAQQFPDLHSELNLSSLELGDSALYFCASTKGGMNTEAFFGQGTRLTVV.

Remarks on this clone: The sample carries other DNA sequences with the same CDR3. The genes are TRBV7-2 and TRBJ1-2, with 7 bases identical to TRBD1. With 1 base clipped from V and 4 bases from J, the junction kept 0 bases outside the gene matches. The germline V gene has CDR1 SGHTA and CDR2 FQGNSA. The CDR3 runs 13 residues. CDR3 nucleotides: TGTGCCAGCAGCTTAGGACAGGGCTATGGCTACACCTTC. This sequence encodes CASSLGQGYGYTF.

The genes are TRBV24-1 and TRBJ2-2, with D tentatively TRBD2 (5 bases). Germline V lookup: CDR1 KGHDR, CDR2 SFDVKD. CDR3 length equals 15 residues. Between the trimmed V and J ends, which lost 8 bases and 0 bases, there was a span of 12 bases. The CDR3 region is CATNPGSSNTGELFF. The CDR3 DNA sequence: TGTGCCACCAACCCGGGAAGCTCGAACACCGGGGAGCTGTTTTTT.

The gene calls are TRBV5-4 and TRBJ2-1; 9 bases align to TRBD2. CDR1 is SGHNT and CDR2 is YYREEE in the germline V gene (reference sequence). The CDR3 has 16 residues. With V trimmed by 3 bases and J by 4 bases, 8 bases remained unmatched. The CDR3 loop reads CASSSGTSPEYNEQFF. CDR3 bases: TGTGCCAGCAGCTCGGGGACTAGCCCCGAGTACAATGAGCAGTTCTTC.

The genes are TRBV24-1 and TRBJ2-5; a possible D gene is TRBD1 (6 bases). In germline, CDR1 is KGHDR, CDR2 SFDVKD. The CDR3 has 15 amino acids. V dropped 5 bases and J dropped 2 bases, with 14 bases sitting between them. The CDR3 here is CATSGGQTLQETQYF. DNA for the CDR3: TGTGCCACCAGTGGCGGACAGACGTTACAAGAGACCCAGTACTTC.

The V gene is TRBV7-2, the J gene TRBJ2-3, with TRBD2 identical over 9 bases. V was pared by 1 base and J by 5 bases, with 7 bases of the junction left unmatched. This CDR3 comprises 16 residues. The germline V gene has CDR1 SGHTA and CDR2 FQGNSA. CDR3 amino acids: CASSLGSGRTGDTQYF. The CDR3 DNA follows: TGTGCCAGCAGCTTAGGTAGCGGGAGAACTGGAGATACGCAGTATTTT.

J is TRBJ1-1 and V is TRBV5-1; 7 bases map to TRBD1. The CDR3 has 14 residues. Germline CDR1 and CDR2: SGHRS and YFSETQ. The V gene end was trimmed by 5 bases and the J gene end by 2 bases; junction bases not matched to a gene: 6. In nucleotides, the CDR3 is TGCGCCAGCAGACCGGGACAGACTAACACTGAAGCTTTCTTT. Translated, it gives CASRPGQTNTEAFF.

This clone was found once. This chain links TRBV25-1 with TRBJ2-3, with D maybe TRBD2 (6 bases). The CDR3 consists of 16 residues. Germline V gives CDR1 MGHDK, CDR2 SYGVNS. Trimming removed 3 bases from V and 1 base from J, with 14 bases in between. As DNA, the CDR3 is TGTGCCAGCAGTGATAGGGGACTTTTCCGCACAGATACGCAGTATTTT. The encoded protein is CASSDRGLFRTDTQYF.

This chain connects TRBV6-5 to TRBJ1-2, with 10 bases matching TRBD1. This CDR3 comprises 16 residues. J lost 8 bases, V lost 0 bases, and 9 bases had no gene match. In germline, CDR1 is MNHEY, CDR2 SVGAGI. The CDR3, as DNA: TGTGCCAGCAGTTACTCCCGACAGGGGGCTAGGGGGGGCTACACCTTC. As protein: CASSYSRQGARGGYTF.

The chain is built from TRBV3-1 (or the pseudogene TRBV3-2) and TRBJ2-2, with 8 bases fitting TRBD2. The germline V gene has CDR1 LGHDT and CDR2 YNNKEL (reference sequence). The CDR3 has 14 amino acids. V was pared by 5 bases and J by 9 bases, with 8 bases of the junction left unmatched. Written as DNA, the CDR3 is TGTGCCAGCAGCGCCCTCGGGGGGGCCCGGGAGCTGTTTTTT. Translated: CASSALGGARELFF.

The V gene is TRBV6-5, the J gene TRBJ1-1; D call uncertain. Germline V lookup: CDR1 MNHEY, CDR2 SVGAGI. The CDR3 consists of 13 residues. The V end lost 7 bases, the J end lost 1 base, and 10 bases lay between the germline ends. The CDR3 sequence: CASKSPKNTEAFF. CDR3 nucleotide sequence: TGTGCCAGCAAAAGCCCAAAGAACACTGAAGCTTTCTTT.

The chain has TRBV5-1 and TRBJ1-2; D ambiguous. The CDR3 is 13 residues long. The ends were cut back, 3 bases at V and 6 bases at J, with 12 bases in the middle. Germline V gives CDR1 SGHRS, CDR2 YFSETQ. CDR3 coding DNA: TGCGCCAGCAGCTACGGCCGGGAAAATGGCTACACCTTC. This encodes CASSYGRENGYTF.

The chain is built from TRBV30 and TRBJ2-3; D gene unclear. The CDR3 runs to 15 residues. Germline CDR1 reads GTSNPN; CDR2 reads SVGIG (reference sequence). V was trimmed by 0 bases and J by 0 bases, leaving 10 bases between them. This chain's CDR3 is CAWSVRGRSTDTQYF. DNA of the CDR3: TGTGCCTGGAGTGTACGAGGAAGGAGCACAGATACGCAGTATTTT.

The chain joins TRBV7-9 to TRBJ1-4; 8 bases line up with TRBD1. Germline lookup yields CDR1 SEHNR and CDR2 FQNEAQ (reference sequence). This CDR3 comprises 16 residues. The junction had 8 bases not matched to a gene; V was cut back by 1 base and J by 7 bases. CDR3 nucleotide sequence: TGTGCCAGCAGCTTAGAAGGGGGACAGGTCGGTGAAAAACTGTTTTTT. It codes for CASSLEGGQVGEKLFF.

The J gene is TRBJ1-4, the V gene TRBV29-1; 7 nucleotides align to TRBD1. The CDR3 extends over 15 amino acids. Germline-derived CDR1 and CDR2 are SQVTM and ANQGSEA. Trimming at V came to 7 bases and at J to 7 bases, leaving 15 bases not matched to a gene. The chain's CDR3 is CSARTGPSGSEKLFF. In DNA form, the CDR3 reads TGCAGCGCCAGGACAGGTCCCTCCGGGAGTGAAAAACTGTTTTTT.

This chain joins TRBV28 and TRBJ1-2, with D perhaps matching TRBD1 (6 bases). The germline V and J ends were trimmed by 5 bases and 4 bases, with 11 bases remaining between them. Germline V gives CDR1 MDHEN, CDR2 SYDVKM. The CDR3 is 13 amino acids. CDR3 nucleotides: TGTGCCAGCAGTACTTACAGGGCCTATGGCTACACCTTC. The encoded protein is CASSTYRAYGYTF.

V usage is TRBV6-2 or TRBV6-3 and J usage is TRBJ2-5; tentative D call: TRBD1 (6 bases). Germline V gene lookup returns CDR1 MNHEY and CDR2 SVGEGT. This CDR3 region has 15 residues. V lost 4 bases, J lost 1 base, and 13 bases lay in between. The CDR3 sequence: CASSSIRDTQETQYF. Written as DNA, the CDR3 is TGTGCCAGCAGTTCCATCCGGGACACCCAAGAGACCCAGTACTTC.

The sample holds a few counts of this clone. The chain is built from TRBV4-1 and TRBJ1-2; perhaps TRBD1 as D (6 bases). V lost 1 base and J 4 bases, leaving 13 bases between the germline ends. This CDR3 is built from 15 residues. CDR1 MGHRA and CDR2 YSYEKL come from the germline V gene. The CDR3 coding sequence is TGCGCCAGCAGCCAAGCCGGAGGGGGGGCCTATGGCTACACCTTC. Its translation is CASSQAGGGAYGYTF.

CDR3 nucleotides: TGTGCCAGCAGGCTTCCGGGACAGGGTTCTTTGTTTTTT. Protein sequence: CASRLPGQGSLFF. V usage is TRBV12-3 or TRBV12-4 and J usage is TRBJ1-4; 9 bases fit TRBD1. The CDR3 consists of 13 residues. The V segment lost 6 bases and the J segment 15 bases; nucleotides outside the gene matches: 11.